The T cell receptor beta chain under discussion was sequenced for a study of T cell responses to AZD1222 COVID-19 vaccine. This table comes from immunoSEQ multiplex PCR, and its TCRdb copy is limited to in-frame clones, with some not included. The table records about 190,000 clones, over 75% of them present only once. The TCR comes from an adult in good health. Material: peripheral blood, obtained on day 0 of AZD1222 vaccination.

Here the CDR3 reads CASSYEARYGYTF. CDR3 DNA: TGTGCCAGCAGTTACGAAGCCCGCTATGGCTACACCTTC. J is TRBJ1-2 and V is TRBV6-2 or TRBV6-3, with D uncertain. This CDR3 is built from 13 residues. Germline values: CDR1 MNHEY, CDR2 SVGEGT. The ends were cut back, 2 bases at V and 4 bases at J, with 8 bases in the middle.